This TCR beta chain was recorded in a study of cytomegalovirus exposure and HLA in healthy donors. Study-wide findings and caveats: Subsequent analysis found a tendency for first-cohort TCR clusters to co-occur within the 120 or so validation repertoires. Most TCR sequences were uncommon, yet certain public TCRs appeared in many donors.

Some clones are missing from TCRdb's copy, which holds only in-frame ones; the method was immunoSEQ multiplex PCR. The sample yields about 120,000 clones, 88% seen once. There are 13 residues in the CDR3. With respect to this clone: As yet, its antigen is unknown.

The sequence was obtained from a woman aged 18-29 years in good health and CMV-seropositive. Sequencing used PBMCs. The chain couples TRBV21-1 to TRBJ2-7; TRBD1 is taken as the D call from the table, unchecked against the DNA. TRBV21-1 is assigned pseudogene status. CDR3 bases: TGTGCCAGCACCCCAGGGGGGCTCCACGAGCAGTACTTC. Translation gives CASTPGGLHEQYF.